One sample yielded the 13 T cell receptor beta chains listed below, sequenced in a study of T cells expressing NK-cell markers. TCRdb processed the 5' RACE reads again and assigns one entry to each CDR3 protein, with no DNA. This table lists approximately 170,000 distinct CDR3 sequences. Sequencing was carried out using blood T cells: a sorted CD56 or NKG2C T cell subset, CD4+ or CD8+ T cells, or bulk PBMC T cells (not recorded which). Receptor source: a man aged 18-70 years in good health.

The chain uses TRBV2 and TRBJ2-3; TCRdb returns TRBD2, unconfirmable since there is no DNA. CDR3 length: 12 residues. The germline gives CDR1 SNHLY, CDR2 FYNNEI. CDR3 protein: CASSGLTDTQYF.

This chain joins TRBV3-1 and TRBJ2-3; TCRdb lists TRBD2, though no DNA is available to test this call. The CDR3 runs to 15 residues. Per the germline V gene, CDR1 is LGHDT and CDR2 is YNNKEL (reference sequence). CDR3 protein: CASSHIPDSGDTQYF.

The genes are TRBV6-1 and TRBJ2-5. Germline V lookup: CDR1 MNHNS, CDR2 SASEGT. The CDR3 has 14 residues. CDR3 protein: CASSPLLSEETQYF.

The chain carries TRBV5-6 and TRBJ2-1. CDR3 length equals 15 residues. Germline CDR1 SGHDT, CDR2 YYEEEE. CDR3 sequence reads: CASSWHNERYNEQFF.

The CDR3 loop reads CASSLPSGGAGTDTQYF. The V call is TRBV5-1, the J call TRBJ2-3; TCRdb lists TRBD2, though no DNA is available to test this call. This CDR3 contains 17 residues. Germline V gene lookup returns CDR1 SGHRS and CDR2 YFSETQ.

The chain has TRBV7-2 and TRBJ2-2. The CDR3 has 15 amino acids. Germline V lookup: CDR1 SGHTA, CDR2 FQGNSA. CDR3 amino acids: CASSHDSTNTGELFF.

The V gene is TRBV7-9, the J gene TRBJ1-1; TCRdb's D call, TRBD1, is unchecked because there is no DNA. This CDR3 region has 14 residues. Germline CDR1 SEHNR, CDR2 FQNEAQ (reference sequence). CDR3 in amino acids: CASSKTAGLPEAFF.

This chain uses TRBV6-2 or TRBV6-3 with TRBJ2-7; the D call of TRBD2 rests on TCRdb alone, since no DNA is present to check it. Germline V gene sequence: CDR1 MNHEY, CDR2 SVGEGT. This CDR3 is 15 amino acids long. The CDR3 loop is CASSPPGGGTYEQYF.

The genes are TRBV7-9 and TRBJ2-2; TCRdb selects TRBD2, and the lack of DNA leaves this call unchecked. The CDR3 has 16 amino acids. Germline CDR1 SEHNR, CDR2 FQNEAQ (reference sequence). The CDR3 sequence: CGLGLAGATNTGELFF. The entire variable domain, with the rest obtained from reference TRBV7-9 and TRBJ2-2, is as follows: DTGVSQNPRHKITKRGQNVTFRCDPISEHNRLYWYRQTLGQGPEFLTYFQNEAQLEKSRLLSDRFSAERPKGSFSTLEIQRTEQGDSAMYLCGLGLAGATNTGELFFGEGSRLTVL.

This rearrangement joins TRBV5-1 to TRBJ2-7; TCRdb calls TRBD1, which cannot be checked without DNA. Germline CDR1 SGHRS, CDR2 YFSETQ. This CDR3 contains 14 residues. CDR3 loop: CASSPGNNPYEQYF.

The J gene is TRBJ1-4, the V gene TRBV3-1; TCRdb names TRBD1, which stays unverified in the absence of DNA. This CDR3 has 14 residues. Germline lookup yields CDR1 LGHDT and CDR2 YNNKEL (reference sequence). CDR3 region: CASSLGTGSEKLFF.

The chain links TRBV7-9 to TRBJ2-5; TCRdb outputs TRBD1, but without DNA this stays unchecked. Per germline, CDR1 SEHNR and CDR2 FQNEAQ (reference sequence). This CDR3 is built from 13 residues. CDR3 amino acids: CASSPPSSETQYF. Together with reference TRBV7-9 and TRBJ2-5, the CDR3 gives the full variable domain: DTGVSQNPRHKITKRGQNVTFRCDPISEHNRLYWYRQTLGQGPEFLTYFQNEAQLEKSRLLSDRFSAERPKGSFSTLEIQRTEQGDSAMYLCASSPPSSETQYFGPGTRLLVL.

This chain links TRBV12-3 or TRBV12-4 with TRBJ1-5. CDR3 length equals 12 residues. The CDR3 is CASRATSRPQHF.